This T cell receptor (beta chain) was sequenced during a study of shared clonotypes between healthy human individuals. Naive CD8 isolation took CD45RO-negative cells positively selected for CCR7 and excluded terminally differentiated effector memory CD45RA+ cells. The CDR3 is 13 residues long. Trimming removed 4 bases from V and 5 bases from J, with 11 bases in between. Germline CDR1 and CDR2: MNHNS and SASEGT. Sequencing used immunoSEQ multiplex PCR; TCRdb keeps in-frame clones, though not all of them. The sample consists of around 2,000,000 clones, under 95% of them appearing once. The source material was naive CD8+ T cells from PBMCs. The TCR was taken from a man younger than 35 in good health. Some clones in this sample may be carry-over from other donors' samples. The chain couples TRBV6-1 to TRBJ2-5, with D possibly TRBD1 on 6 matching bases. DNA for the CDR3: TGTGCCAGCAGTGTAAGGGGGTCGGAGACCCAGTACTTC. Protein sequence: CASSVRGSETQYF.